Included here is one TCR beta chain sequence, with context. As yet, its antigen is unknown. These data belong to a study of shared clonotypes between healthy human individuals. Assay: immunoSEQ multiplex PCR; the TCRdb copy retains only in-frame clones and omits some. The sample has more than 2,000,000 clones, more than 85% seen once. Study-wide points: Rarefaction analysis demonstrated incomplete sorted-subset sequencing notwithstanding large depth.

The origin of this receptor is a man aged 18 to 29 in good health. Some clones in this sample may be carry-over from other donors' samples. Sequenced input: naive CD4+ T cells from PBMCs. Documented subset: CD45RA+ positively selected.

CDR3 sequence reads: CASSQPYTGGKTGELFF. DNA of the CDR3: TGCGCCAGCAGCCAACCCTACACAGGGGGCAAAACCGGGGAGCTGTTTTTT. This chain connects TRBV4-1 to TRBJ2-2; 9 nucleotides line up with TRBD1. This CDR3 contains 17 residues. The V gene end was trimmed by 2 bases and the J gene end by 5 bases; junction bases not matched to a gene: 9. Germline values: CDR1 MGHRA, CDR2 YSYEKL.